The 21 T cell receptor beta chains below come from one sample, sequenced in a study of T cell repertoires in aging, cancer and after chemotherapy. Rearranged V-D-J TRB sequences were amplified with a mixed TRB-A/B primer pool. TCRdb called the multiplex PCR reads again in MiXCR, with one record for every CDR3 protein. This table holds under 9,500 distinct CDR3 sequences, around half found once. The template was genomic DNA from peripheral blood, not RNA. The sequencing sample was made of blood. The receptors shown here come from a human donor in good health.

CDR3 nucleotides: TGTGCCAGCAGACACAGGGGCGGAAACACCATATATTTT. It translates to CASRHRGGNTIYF. The chain uses TRBV6-2 or TRBV6-3 and TRBJ1-3; 7 bases line up with TRBD1. With 6 bases clipped from V and 4 bases from J, the junction kept 3 bases outside the gene matches. Germline loops: CDR1 MNHEY, CDR2 SVGEGT. The CDR3 has 13 amino acids.

The rearrangement joins TRBV6-5 to TRBJ1-2; D might be TRBD1 (5 bases). The CDR3 totals 15 residues. The germline V and J ends were trimmed by 7 bases and 4 bases, with 19 bases remaining between them. Per germline, CDR1 MNHEY and CDR2 SVGAGI. This CDR3 is CASIDPLGTSYGYTF. The CDR3 DNA reads as TGTGCCAGCATAGATCCCCTAGGGACGTCCTATGGCTACACCTTC.

The chain recombines TRBV11-1 with TRBJ2-7, with 7 positions matching TRBD2. V was pared by 5 bases and J by 4 bases, with 17 bases of the junction left unmatched. CDR3 length: 17 residues. Germline V lookup: CDR1 SGHAT, CDR2 FQDESV (reference sequence). The CDR3 loop is CASSISFAGVEGYEQYF. The CDR3 DNA sequence: TGTGCCAGCAGCATATCTTTTGCGGGAGTAGAAGGGTACGAGCAGTACTTC.

V is TRBV12-3 or TRBV12-4 and J is TRBJ2-1, with D hard to call. V lost 6 bases, J lost 1 base, and 19 bases lay in between. There are 17 residues in the CDR3. CDR3 loop: CASSPRAGPVSYNEQFF. Here the CDR3 DNA reads TGTGCCAGCAGCCCACGGGCCGGGCCAGTGTCCTACAATGAGCAGTTCTTC.

This clonotype was seen a handful of times. The chain combines TRBV19 with TRBJ2-7; tentatively, D is TRBD1 (6 bases). Germline values: CDR1 LNHDA, CDR2 SQIVND (reference sequence). Deletions cut 9 bases from V and 2 bases from J, with 17 bases between. There are 14 residues in the CDR3. CDR3 coding DNA: TGTGCCAGCAAACCCATGGCAGGGGCCTACGAGCAGTACTTC. This gives the protein CASKPMAGAYEQYF.

This clonotype was detected only a few times. The rearrangement uses TRBV29-1 and TRBJ2-3; D gene ambiguous. V shed 2 bases and J shed 2 bases, with 5 bases lying between them. There are 12 residues in the CDR3. From germline, CDR1 is SQVTM and CDR2 ANQGSEA. CDR3 region: CSVEMFTDTQYF. In nucleotides, the CDR3 is TGCAGCGTTGAAATGTTCACAGATACGCAGTATTTT.

In DNA, the CDR3 is TGTGCCATCAGTGAGCCGACAGGGGGCATGGAGACCCAGTACTTC. Protein: CAISEPTGGMETQYF. The chain carries TRBV10-3 and TRBJ2-5; TRBD1 agrees at 10 bases. The trim removed 2 bases at V and 5 bases at J, leaving 5 bases unmatched. Germline V gene lookup returns CDR1 ENHRY and CDR2 SYGVKD. The CDR3 has 15 amino acids.

This chain links TRBV20-1 with TRBJ1-2, with D unclear. V gave up 4 bases and J gave up 7 bases, with 7 bases separating them. From germline, CDR1 is DFQATT and CDR2 SNEGSKA (reference sequence). The CDR3 spans 10 residues. CDR3 in DNA: TGCAGTGCTAAAGCAAGTGGCTACACCTTC. This translates into CSAKASGYTF.

The chain is built from TRBV6-2 or TRBV6-3 and TRBJ1-6; D remains unclear. The V gene's germline CDR1 is MNHEY and CDR2 SVGEGT. The CDR3 is 13 amino acids. Deletions cut 6 bases from V and 7 bases from J, with 10 bases between. The CDR3 reads CASRLGSNSPLHF. The CDR3 DNA reads TGTGCCAGCAGACTGGGGTCCAATTCACCCCTCCACTTT.

The chain couples TRBV10-3 to TRBJ2-3, with 10 bases matching TRBD2. Trimming cost V 6 bases and J 7 bases; bases outside gene matches: 13. This CDR3 is built from 16 residues. Germline CDR1 is ENHRY and CDR2 is SYGVKD. CDR3 residues: CAISGQREGGGNTQYF. In nucleotides, the CDR3 is TGTGCCATCAGCGGCCAGCGGGAGGGGGGGGGAAATACGCAGTATTTT.

The J gene is TRBJ2-1, the V gene TRBV29-1, with 8 nucleotides matching TRBD2. The germline CDR1 and CDR2 sequences are SQVTM and ANQGSEA. This CDR3 has 14 residues. V was pared by 4 bases and J by 6 bases, with 8 bases of the junction left unmatched. The CDR3 protein is CSVGGSGAGNEQFF. CDR3 DNA: TGCAGCGTTGGAGGTAGCGGGGCGGGCAATGAGCAGTTCTTC.

This clonotype showed up just a few times. The rearrangement joins TRBV6-1 to TRBJ1-5; D remains unclear. Deletions cut 3 bases from V and 1 base from J, with 7 bases between. Germline assignment: CDR1 MNHNS and CDR2 SASEGT. The CDR3 contains 14 residues. For the CDR3, the DNA is TGTGCCAGCAGTGATGGGGTCAGCAATCAGCCCCAGCATTTT. Translating it yields CASSDGVSNQPQHF.

The chain employs TRBV15 and TRBJ2-7; D is uncertain. Germline V gene sequence: CDR1 LNHNV, CDR2 YYDKDF (reference sequence). Trimming pared 5 bases from V and 2 bases from J, leaving 16 bases between. This CDR3 spans 15 amino acids. Here the CDR3 reads CATSSIRVPTYEQYF. The DNA of the CDR3 is TGTGCCACCAGCTCAATCCGGGTCCCCACCTACGAGCAGTACTTC.

The V and J genes are TRBV5-6 and TRBJ2-3; 7 bases agree with TRBD2. Looked up from germline, CDR1 is SGHDT and CDR2 is YYEEEE. The CDR3 has 16 residues. The J segment lost 6 bases and the V segment lost 4 bases, leaving 14 bases of the junction unmatched. The CDR3: CASSRVSAGALDTQYF. The CDR3 region has the DNA TGTGCCAGCAGCCGAGTGAGTGCGGGAGCTTTGGATACGCAGTATTTT.

The rearrangement uses TRBV5-6 and TRBJ2-7; D unclear. Germline V gives CDR1 SGHDT, CDR2 YYEEEE. This CDR3 has 13 residues. V was clipped by 0 bases and J by 2 bases, with 6 bases between them. In DNA form, the CDR3 reads TGTGCCAGCAGCTTGGGGACGACCTACGAGCAGTACTTC. Protein product: CASSLGTTYEQYF. Variable domain in full (rest from reference TRBV5-6 and TRBJ2-7): DAGVTQSPTHLIKTRGQQVTLRCSPKSGHDTVSWYQQALGQGPQFIFQYYEEEERQRGNFPDRFSGHQFPNYSSELNVNALLLGDSALYLCASSLGTTYEQYFGPGTRLTVT.

In its sample, this clonotype was seen a few times. This rearrangement joins TRBV6-2 or TRBV6-3 to TRBJ2-3; the D is unclear. Germline-derived CDR1 and CDR2 are MNHEY and SVGEGT. The CDR3 length is 15 residues. Trimming left V 5 bases short and J 0 bases short, with 12 bases between. The CDR3 region is CASSVNPISTDTQYF. The CDR3, as DNA: TGTGCCAGCAGTGTAAATCCGATAAGCACAGATACGCAGTATTTT.

This clonotype was observed a handful of times. The chain couples TRBV15 to TRBJ2-5; the match to TRBD1 covers 8 bases. The germline V gene has CDR1 LNHNV and CDR2 YYDKDF (reference sequence). The CDR3 totals 15 residues. Trimming removed 6 bases from V and 5 bases from J; junction bases left unmatched: 11. The CDR3 here is CATSFATGAGETQYF. CDR3 bases: TGTGCCACCAGTTTCGCGACAGGGGCCGGGGAGACCCAGTACTTC.

The chain has TRBV29-1 and TRBJ1-1; D ambiguous. CDR3 length: 14 residues. Trimming left V 4 bases short and J 0 bases short, with 12 bases between. Germline assignment: CDR1 SQVTM and CDR2 ANQGSEA. Written as DNA, the CDR3 is TGCAGCGTTGGTTTGTGGGGAATGAACACTGAAGCTTTCTTT. It specifies CSVGLWGMNTEAFF.

Worth noting for this clonotype: The junction departs from germline at one end; a sequencing error may be responsible. J is TRBJ2-1 and V is TRBV12-3 or TRBV12-4; 11 bases align to TRBD2. The CDR3 is made up of 14 amino acids. The CDR3 loop reads CASSLAGGSQKEFF. In nucleotides, the CDR3 is TGTGCCAGCAGTCTAGCGGGAGGAAGCCAAAAGGAGTTCTTC.

In nucleotides, the CDR3 is TGTGCCAGCAGTTACTCATACAGGCAAGAGACCCAGTACTTC. Translated: CASSYSYRQETQYF. The chain joins TRBV6-5 to TRBJ2-5; a weak D match, TRBD1 (5 bases). The CDR3 spans 14 residues. CDR1 MNHEY and CDR2 SVGAGI come from the germline V gene. V lost 0 bases to trimming and J lost 2 bases, with 7 bases between them.

The DNA for the CDR3 is TGTGCCAGCAGCTTGGGACGCGGGACTACCCAAGAGACCCAGTACTTC. As protein: CASSLGRGTTQETQYF. This chain uses TRBV5-5 with TRBJ2-5, with 7 bases matching TRBD2. There are 16 residues in the CDR3. With V trimmed by 0 bases and J by 1 base, 6 bases remained unmatched. CDR1 and CDR2 from the germline V gene are SGHKS and YYEKEE (reference sequence).